This section outlines one T cell receptor beta chain sequence together with its context. Its antigen has not been determined. Within one base of it there is no much larger clone, and no base qualities were kept. Whole blood was collected in K2EDTA tubes by collaborating institutions according to the institutions' own protocols. For TCRbeta analysis, collaborator samples were shipped as frozen whole blood, as isolated PBMCs, or as DNA extracted from either sample type. The immunoSEQ Assay, a bias-controlled multiplex PCR, was used to amplify TCRbeta CDR3 regions from genomic DNA. On the study's bioinformatics: The number of nucleated cells in each sample was estimated by amplification of reference gene primers within the assay. Sequence reads were collapsed and filtered to measure the absolute abundance of every unique TCRbeta CDR3 rearrangement. For each sample, productive Simpson clonality was calculated as the square root of Simpson's diversity index across productive rearrangements. The immuneACCESS repertoire file appears here via TCRdb, limited to in-frame rearrangements. These files lack a portion of the clones; in checked studies, under half of the deficit traces to unresolved V genes, and the cause of the others is not known. For V, J and clone size, that table is used; D and trimming come from the DNA. Within this sample are fewer than 130,000 clones, with about 88% of them counted one time only. Approximately 3.3% of the sample comes from the top ten.

As encoded in the germline V gene (reference sequence), CDR1 is LNHDA while CDR2 is SQIVND. Between the V and J ends, shortened by 5 bases and 2 bases respectively, the junction contains 13 bases. From the cysteine through the phenylalanine, the CDR3 covers 15 amino acids. Of the read, only the CDR3 DNA is kept; its 45 bases are in frame from base 1. The data belong to a study of blood T cell repertoires in COVID-19 (dated by TCRdb to the early 2020s). Background on the whole study: The collaborator samples originated in the United States, Italy and Spain and spanned the acute and convalescent phases of COVID-19. The prospective study material was composed of cDNA or gDNA derived from T cells, B-cell-depleted T cells, or PBMCs. Subjects who had been exposed to COVID-19, were actively infected with it, or had recovered from it provided the deeply sampled blood TCRbeta repertoires that made up the dataset. The repertoires were made available in a free public database intended to serve as a resource for research on the immune response to SARS-CoV-2. The samples were drawn from two sources: the first 160 participants of the ongoing ImmuneRACE study, and fewer than 1,500 subjects contributed by 6 global collaborators. A de-identified subject ID, COVID-19 status, age in years and sex were almost always included in the sample metadata. HLA class I and class II types, where available, came from metadata supplied by the sample provider rather than from assay-based typing. Broad study findings and their caveats: The amount of clinical and demographic metadata varied by source and participant and was provided uncurated.

This chain joins TRBV19 to TRBJ1-5; D gene: possibly TRBD1, on 5 matching bases. The receptor was isolated from a woman aged 45-65 years with acute or convalescent COVID-19. Sequenced input: peripheral blood. The DNA sequence is as follows: TGTGCCAGTAGTCCTCGGGGGGAAGGCAATCAGCCCCAGCATTTT. Its amino acids are CASSPRGEGNQPQHF.